A selection of T cell receptor beta chains follows, all from one sample in a study of blood T cell repertoires in COVID-19. Generated by immunoSEQ multiplex PCR, the TCRdb table keeps only in-frame clones and is missing some. Of approximately 70,000 clones in the sample, 90% were seen once. The sequencing input was peripheral blood. These TCRs come from a woman in her late teens or twenties with acute or convalescent COVID-19. Each CDR3 is given with its conserved first and last residue. A D gene is named only where the DNA matches it firmly. Expanded clones are given a class, and other clones once, few, many or no size at all.

size,D,V,length,J,DNA,CDR3
.,TRBD1,TRBV28,15,TRBJ1-2,TGTGCCAGCAGTGGGGGCGGGACAGGGGTAAGGGGCTACACCTTC,CASSGGGTGVRGYTF
.,.,TRBV5-1,14,TRBJ1-1,TGCGCCAGCAGCCTGGACCCACAGAACACTGAAGCTTTCTTT,CASSLDPQNTEAFF
few,TRBD2,TRBV19,16,TRBJ2-2,TGTGCCAGTAGCAAGACTAGCGGGAGCTATAACGGGGAGCTGTTTTTT,CASSKTSGSYNGELFF
few,TRBD2,TRBV9,16,TRBJ2-3,TGTGCCAGCAGCGTAGAGGGTAGCGGGGGCACAGATACGCAGTATTTT,CASSVEGSGGTDTQYF
.,TRBD2,TRBV3-1/TRBV3-2,19,TRBJ2-1,TGTGCCAGCAGCCAAGCCCCTACCTCTAGCGGGGGGGCTGACAATGAGCAGTTCTTC,CASSQAPTSSGGADNEQFF
.,TRBD1,TRBV12-5,16,TRBJ2-5,TGTGCTAGTGGTTTGGTATGGTCGACAGGGGACCAGACCCAGTACTTC,CASGLVWSTGDQTQYF
.,.,TRBV6-1,14,TRBJ1-1,TGTGCCAGCAGTGAAGCGGGTGCAGGCACTGAAGCTTTCTTT,CASSEAGAGTEAFF
.,TRBD1,TRBV18,17,TRBJ2-1,TGTGCCAGCTCACGCCAAGGGGGACAGGGGCCCTACAATGAGCAGTTCTTC,CASSRQGGQGPYNEQFF
.,.,TRBV3-1/TRBV3-2,14,TRBJ1-2,TGTGCCAGCAGCCAAGCGGCGGAGAACTATGGCTACACCTTC,CASSQAAENYGYTF
.,TRBD2,TRBV11-2,14,TRBJ2-3,TGTGCCAGCAGCTTAGACGGACTAGCGGGCGCGCAGTATTTT,CASSLDGLAGAQYF
.,.,TRBV29-1,12,TRBJ1-2,TGCAGCGTTGACTGGTCAGGATATGGCTACACCTTC,CSVDWSGYGYTF
.,.,TRBV5-4,15,TRBJ2-3,TGTGCCAGCAGCTCTACCCGGACTAGCACAGATACGCAGTATTTT,CASSSTRTSTDTQYF
.,TRBD2,TRBV6-2/TRBV6-3,16,TRBJ2-3,TGTGCCAGCAGTTACGGGTCGGGCGGGAGTACAGATACGCAGTATTTT,CASSYGSGGSTDTQYF
.,TRBD1,TRBV18,14,TRBJ1-2,TGTGCCAGCTCACCCTTCGAGGAGGACAGGGCTTCCTCCTTC,CASSPFEEDRASSF
.,.,TRBV9,16,TRBJ1-1,TGTGCCAGCAGCGTAGTTCCCGGGGGGGGGAACACTGAAGCTTTCTTT,CASSVVPGGGNTEAFF
once,.,TRBV11-2,12,TRBJ1-1,TGTGCCAGCAGCCAACCCCAGGGGAAAGCTTTCTTT,CASSQPQGKAFF
.,TRBD2,TRBV5-1,14,TRBJ2-7,TGCGCCAGCAGCTTGGTAGCGGGGGGCCATGAGCAGTACTTC,CASSLVAGGHEQYF
.,.,TRBV7-2,17,TRBJ2-7,TGTGCCAGCAGCGTGCGGACCGGGACTTACAGCTCCTACGAGCAGTACTTC,CASSVRTGTYSSYEQYF
.,TRBD1,TRBV10-3,15,TRBJ1-1,TGTGCCATCAGTGATGTGACAGGGGGAAACGCTGAAGCTTTCTTT,CAISDVTGGNAEAFF
.,TRBD1,TRBV7-2,13,TRBJ2-5,TGTGCCAGCAGCTTTGACAGGGGGAAGACCCAGTACTTC,CASSFDRGKTQYF
.,TRBD1,TRBV5-5,16,TRBJ2-3,TGTGCCAGCAGCTTGGGGGACAGGGAAGTAACAGATACGCAGTATTTT,CASSLGDREVTDTQYF
once,.,TRBV15,13,TRBJ2-3,TGTGCCACCGCCGACTCCCGCACAGATACGCAGTATTTT,CATADSRTDTQYF
.,TRBD1,TRBV6-5,13,TRBJ1-2,TGTGCCAGCACCGATAGGGGGCTAAGTGGCTACACCTTC,CASTDRGLSGYTF
.,.,TRBV29-1,16,TRBJ2-1,TGCAGCTTTGATGGCGTTACAGGGAGCTCCTACAATGAGCAGTTCTTC,CSFDGVTGSSYNEQFF
.,.,TRBV28,15,TRBJ2-7,TGTGCCAGCAGTTCCGGGTCACGGATTTTCTACGAGCAGTACTTC,CASSSGSRIFYEQYF
.,.,TRBV6-2/TRBV6-3,14,TRBJ2-1,TGTGCCAGCAGTTACGTCCTAAGAGACAATGAGCAGTTCTTC,CASSYVLRDNEQFF
.,TRBD1,TRBV3-1/TRBV3-2,15,TRBJ2-3,TGTGCCAGCAGCCCCGGGACAGGGTACACAGATACGCAGTATTTT,CASSPGTGYTDTQYF
.,.,TRBV19,14,TRBJ1-3,TGTGCCAGTAGTTTGGGGAGCTCTGGAAACACCATATATTTT,CASSLGSSGNTIYF